This T cell receptor beta chain stems from a study of T cells after yellow fever vaccination. TCRdb analysed the 5' RACE reads with MiXCR anew, one entry per CDR3 protein. The table shows 200,000 to 250,000 distinct CDR3 sequences, with 6% to 7.5% occurring only once. This CDR3 has 15 amino acids. Germline CDR1 is SGHAT and CDR2 is FQNNGV. The J segment lost 1 base and the V segment lost 4 bases, leaving 4 bases of the junction unmatched. The chain couples TRBV11-2 to TRBJ2-5, with TRBD2 matching 9 bases. This TCR was sampled from a man between 25 and 39 years old who received the YFV17D yellow fever vaccine. The sample was CD4+ T cells sorted from PBMCs, taken 15 days after the yellow fever booster vaccination. This CDR3 reads CASSWSSGTQETQYF. The CDR3 DNA is TGTGCCAGCAGCTGGTCTAGCGGGACCCAAGAGACCCAGTACTTC.